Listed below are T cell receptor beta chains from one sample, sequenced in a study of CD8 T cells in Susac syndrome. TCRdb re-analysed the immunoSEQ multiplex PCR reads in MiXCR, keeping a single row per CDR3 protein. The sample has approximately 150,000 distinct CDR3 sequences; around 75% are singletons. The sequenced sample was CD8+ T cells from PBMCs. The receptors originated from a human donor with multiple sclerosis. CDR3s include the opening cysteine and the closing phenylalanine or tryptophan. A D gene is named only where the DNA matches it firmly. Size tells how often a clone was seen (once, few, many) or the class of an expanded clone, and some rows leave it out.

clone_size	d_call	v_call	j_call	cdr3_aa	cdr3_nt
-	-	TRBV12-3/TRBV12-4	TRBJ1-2	CASTQLTDNYGYTF	TGTGCCAGCACCCAACTGACAGATAACTATGGCTACACCTTC
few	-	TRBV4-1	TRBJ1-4	CASSPRDYYQKLFF	TGCGCCAGCAGCCCCCGGGACTATTACCAAAAACTGTTTTTT
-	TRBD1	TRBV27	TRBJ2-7	CASSPGQGSSYEQYF	TGTGCCAGCAGTCCTGGACAGGGTAGCTCCTACGAGCAGTACTTC
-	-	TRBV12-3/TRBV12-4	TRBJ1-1	CASSPVWGHTEAFF	TGTGCCAGCAGTCCCGTTTGGGGACACACTGAAGCTTTCTTT
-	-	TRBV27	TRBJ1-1	CASSLWQGEKAFF	TGTGCCAGCAGTTTGTGGCAGGGCGAGAAAGCTTTCTTT
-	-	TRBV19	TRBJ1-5	CASSPTSNQPQHF	TGTGCCAGTAGTCCCACTTCCAATCAGCCCCAGCATTTT
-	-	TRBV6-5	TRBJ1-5	CASSYGANGQPQHF	TGTGCCAGCAGTTACGGGGCAAACGGACAGCCCCAGCATTTT
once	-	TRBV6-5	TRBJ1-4	CASPKGEGNEKLFF	TGTGCCAGCCCTAAGGGGGAGGGGAATGAAAAACTGTTTTTT
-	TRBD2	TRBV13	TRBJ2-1	CASSSHGTSGTTNNEQSF	TGTGCCAGCAGCTCGCACGGGACTAGCGGGACGACCAACAATGAGCAGTCCTTC
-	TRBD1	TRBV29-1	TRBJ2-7	CSVRGTGTAYEQYF	TGCAGCGTCCGCGGGACAGGGACGGCCTACGAGCAGTACTTC
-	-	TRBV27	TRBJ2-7	CASSPGANNIYEQYF	TGTGCCAGCAGCCCAGGGGCAAATAACATCTACGAGCAGTACTTC
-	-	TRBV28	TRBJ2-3	CASSSGIGTYDLDTQYF	TGTGCCAGCAGTTCGGGGATCGGGACATATGATTTGGATACGCAGTATTTT
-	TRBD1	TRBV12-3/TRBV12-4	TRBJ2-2	CAIRQGYTGELFF	TGTGCCATTCGACAGGGCTACACCGGGGAGCTGTTTTTT
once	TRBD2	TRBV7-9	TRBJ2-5	CASSFWTSGETQYF	TGTGCCAGCAGCTTCTGGACTAGTGGAGAGACCCAGTACTTC
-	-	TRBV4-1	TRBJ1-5	CASSQVGAVYSNQPQHF	TGCGCCAGCAGCCAAGTGGGAGCCGTTTATAGCAATCAGCCCCAGCATTTT
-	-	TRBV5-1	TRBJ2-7	CASSWARMRDNEQYF	TGCGCCAGCAGCTGGGCCCGAATGAGGGACAACGAGCAGTACTTC
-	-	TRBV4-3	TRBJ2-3	CASSQERGRTDTQYF	TGCGCCAGCAGCCAAGAACGGGGACGGACAGATACGCAGTATTTT
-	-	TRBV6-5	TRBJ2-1	CSGGGDASSYNEQFF	TGTTCCGGGGGCGGGGACGCTAGCTCCTACAATGAGCAGTTCTTC
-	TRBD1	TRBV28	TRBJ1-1	CASSFVRGFSTEAFF	TGTGCCAGCAGTTTTGTCAGGGGGTTTTCCACTGAAGCTTTCTTT
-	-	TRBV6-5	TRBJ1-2	CASSYEGKGYGYTF	TGTGCCAGCAGTTACGAGGGGAAGGGCTATGGCTACACCTTC
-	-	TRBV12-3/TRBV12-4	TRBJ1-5	CASSLNQPQHF	TGTGCCAGCAGCCTAAATCAGCCCCAGCATTTT
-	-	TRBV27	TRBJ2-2	CASSFGRAGELFF	TGTGCCAGCAGCTTCGGGAGAGCCGGGGAGCTGTTTTTT
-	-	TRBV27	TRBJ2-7	CASSAYGGAVFYEQYF	TGTGCCAGCAGTGCTTATGGGGGGGCTGTTTTCTACGAGCAGTACTTC
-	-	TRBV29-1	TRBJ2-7	CSARGTGMYEQYF	TGCAGCGCTCGTGGAACAGGCATGTACGAGCAGTACTTC
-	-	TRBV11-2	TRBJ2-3	CASSLAPGMGTDTQYF	TGTGCCAGCAGCCTGGCGCCAGGGATGGGCACAGATACGCAGTATTTT
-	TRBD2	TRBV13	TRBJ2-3	CASSAQREGTHTQYF	TGTGCCAGCAGCGCCCAGCGGGAGGGCACACATACGCAGTATTTT
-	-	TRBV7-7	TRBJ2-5	CASSWWGEETQYF	TGTGCTAGCAGCTGGTGGGGAGAAGAGACCCAGTACTTC
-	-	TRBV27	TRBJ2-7	CASSFHYRLPYEQYF	TGTGCCAGCAGTTTCCATTACAGGTTACCCTACGAGCAGTACTTC
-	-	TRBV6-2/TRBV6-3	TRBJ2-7	CASRTALLASYEQYF	TGTGCCAGCAGGACCGCTCTCCTTGCCTCCTACGAGCAGTACTTC
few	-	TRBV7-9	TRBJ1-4	CASRGNEKLFF	TGTGCCAGCAGGGGTAATGAAAAACTGTTTTTT
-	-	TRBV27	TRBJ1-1	CASSPNSGLEAFF	TGTGCCAGCAGTCCCAATTCCGGATTAGAAGCTTTCTTT
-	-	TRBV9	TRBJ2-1	CASSVGYGLSSPSNEQFF	TGTGCCAGCAGCGTAGGGTATGGACTCTCCTCACCCTCCAATGAGCAGTTCTTC
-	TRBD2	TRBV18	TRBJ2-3	CASSPTSGGFTDTQYF	TGTGCCAGCTCACCTACTAGCGGGGGATTCACAGATACGCAGTATTTT
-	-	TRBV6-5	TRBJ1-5	CASSYSAAAASNQPQHF	TGTGCCAGCAGTTACAGCGCGGCCGCCGCTAGCAATCAGCCCCAGCATTTT
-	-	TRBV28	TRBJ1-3	CASRQTGFSGNTIYF	TGTGCCAGCAGACAAACAGGGTTCTCTGGAAACACCATATATTTT
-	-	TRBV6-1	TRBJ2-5	CASSPTVEGGTQYF	TGTGCCAGCAGCCCCACCGTAGAGGGAGGGACCCAGTACTTC
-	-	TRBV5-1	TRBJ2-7	CASSTRGEQYF	TGCGCCAGCAGCACCAGGGGCGAGCAGTACTTC
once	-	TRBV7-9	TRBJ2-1	CASSQLLLDNEQFF	TGTGCCAGCAGCCAACTCCTCCTGGACAATGAGCAGTTCTTC
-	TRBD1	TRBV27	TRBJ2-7	CASSLQGRQYF	TGTGCCAGCAGCTTACAGGGGCGGCAGTACTTC
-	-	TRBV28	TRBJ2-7	CASSLSLAYEQYF	TGTGCCAGCAGTTTGTCCCTGGCCTACGAGCAGTACTTC
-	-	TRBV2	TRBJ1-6	CASRDRVSSYNSPLHF	TGTGCCAGCAGGGACAGAGTGAGCTCCTATAATTCACCCCTCCACTTT
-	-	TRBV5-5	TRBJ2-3	CASSPGTMEDTQYF	TGTGCCAGCAGCCCCGGGACAATGGAAGATACGCAGTATTTT
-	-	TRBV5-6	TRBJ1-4	CASSLEPEGGIEKLFF	TGTGCCAGCAGCTTGGAACCAGAGGGCGGCATCGAAAAACTGTTTTTT
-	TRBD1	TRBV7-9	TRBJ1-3	CASSRQGRNTIYF	TGTGCCAGCAGCAGACAGGGGAGAAACACCATATATTTT
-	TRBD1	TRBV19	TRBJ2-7	CASSPGTGLVYEQYF	TGTGCCAGTAGTCCCGGGACAGGGCTGGTCTACGAGCAGTACTTC
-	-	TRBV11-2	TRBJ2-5	CASSPPGRVYGETQYF	TGTGCCAGCAGTCCCCCGGGGCGGGTTTACGGAGAGACCCAGTACTTC
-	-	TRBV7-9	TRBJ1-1	CASSDLAGLVNTEAFF	TGTGCCAGCAGTGATCTAGCAGGACTTGTGAACACTGAAGCTTTCTTT
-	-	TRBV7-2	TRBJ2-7	CASSLGVLAYEQYF	TGTGCCAGCAGCCTAGGAGTCTTGGCCTACGAGCAGTACTTC
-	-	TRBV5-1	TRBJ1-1	CASSLGGSGNTEAFF	TGCGCCAGCAGCTTGGGAGGGTCAGGGAACACTGAAGCTTTCTTT
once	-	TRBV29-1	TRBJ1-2	CSASGSYGYTF	TGCAGCGCCTCTGGCTCCTATGGCTACACCTTC
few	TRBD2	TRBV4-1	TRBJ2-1	CASSQDRGRANDEQFF	TGCGCCAGCAGCCAAGATAGAGGGAGGGCCAACGATGAGCAGTTCTTC